The 2 T cell receptor beta chains presented below share a single source sample, sequenced in a study of regulatory T cells in long-lasting Graves disease. Arm-PCR of CDR3 regions and iRepertoire HTBI primers were used to build TCR beta libraries. TCRdb used MiXCR to reprocess the multiplex PCR reads, holding one entry per CDR3 protein. Among about 300,000 distinct CDR3 sequences listed, roughly a fifth were seen once. Time point denoted: persistent/refractory GD, antithyroid drugs over 5 years with positive TRAb. There was RNA extracted from PBMCs, and the TCR library was made from it. Source: peripheral blood mononuclear cells (PBMCs), taken when the disease was refractory, from a patient treated with antithyroid drugs. The receptors were sampled from a female donor with Graves disease.

This clonotype was seen many times. The gene calls are TRBV2 and TRBJ1-6; maybe TRBD1 (5 bases). With 7 bases removed from V and 9 bases from J, the gap between germline ends came to 19 bases. Germline assignment: CDR1 SNHLY and CDR2 FYNNEI. This CDR3 has 15 amino acids. In nucleotides, the CDR3 is TGTGCCAGCATAATCCTCGGGGGAGGTGGTTCACCCCTCCACTTT. The encoded protein is CASIILGGGGSPLHF.

This clonotype was detected a few times. The rearrangement joins TRBV10-2 to TRBJ2-7, with TRBD2 as a possible D gene (5 bases). This CDR3 spans 13 amino acids. Trimming shortened V by 5 bases and J by 2 bases, and 10 bases separated the two germline ends. Per the germline V gene, CDR1 is WSHSY and CDR2 is SAAADI. CDR3 sequence: CASSRSGTYEQYF. CDR3 nucleotides: TGCGCCAGCAGTAGAAGCGGAACCTACGAGCAGTACTTC.